The 29 T cell receptor beta chains in this list originate from one sample, sequenced in a study of T cell changes during pregnancy in multiple sclerosis (dated by TCRdb to between 2018 and 2021). Receptor amplification or capture employed the immunoSEQ multiplex PCR assay. TCRdb took over this immuneACCESS table, retaining in-frame rearrangements with V and J assigned. Such tables are incomplete; in checked studies, under half of the missing clones stem from an unresolved V gene, and the remainder is unexplained. Counted in this sample were about 49,000 clones; 90% to 95% of them appeared once. The ten biggest clones cover approximately 5% of the sample. The sample was CD8+ T cells from peripheral blood mononuclear cells, taken before pregnancy. These receptors were collected from a female donor with multiple sclerosis, enrolled in a pregnancy study.

The sample holds one count of this clone. The J gene is TRBJ2-4, the V gene TRBV7-8; TRBD2 matches at 12 bases. The CDR3 extends over 20 amino acids. J gave up 7 bases and V 1 base, and 17 bases lay outside the gene matches. Germline V lookup: CDR1 SGHVS, CDR2 FQNEAQ. The CDR3 loop reads CASSLGGPRLAGGQGNIQYF. DNA of the CDR3: TGTGCCAGCAGCTTAGGGGGGCCCAGGCTAGCGGGAGGGCAAGGGAACATTCAGTACTTC.

DNA for the CDR3: TGTGCCAGCAGTTTATCCGGGACAGGGGGTACCGAGCAGTACTTC. As protein: CASSLSGTGGTEQYF. The gene calls are TRBV27 and TRBJ2-7; 11 positions agree with TRBD1. This CDR3 comprises 15 residues. Trimming took 0 bases from V and 6 from J; bases not matched to a gene: 4. CDR1 is MNHEY, CDR2 SMNVEV, per germline (reference sequence).

The gene calls are TRBV5-1 and TRBJ2-7, with D possibly being TRBD1 (5 bases). CDR1 is SGHRS, CDR2 YFSETQ, per germline. CDR3 size: 14 residues. V lost 0 bases and J lost 7, with 14 bases in between. Here the CDR3 DNA reads TGCGCCAGCAGCTTGGGGGGCGAAGGGCTTGAGCAGTACTTC. This sequence encodes CASSLGGEGLEQYF.

The J gene is TRBJ2-7, the V gene TRBV28, with 7 bases lining up with TRBD1. The germline CDR1 and CDR2 sequences are MDHEN and SYDVKM. The CDR3 runs to 15 residues. The J segment lost 1 base and the V segment lost 3 bases, leaving 6 bases of the junction unmatched. The CDR3 is CASSLPTGTSYEQYF. The DNA for the CDR3 is TGTGCCAGCAGTTTGCCGACAGGGACATCCTACGAGCAGTACTTC. Filled out from reference TRBV28 and TRBJ2-7, the complete variable domain reads DVKVTQSSRYLVKRTGEKVFLECVQDMDHENMFWYRQDPGLGLRLIYFSYDVKMKEKGDIPEGYSVSREKKERFSLILESASTNQTSMYLCASSLPTGTSYEQYFGPGTRLTVT.

The V call is TRBV7-2, the J call TRBJ2-7; 9 positions match TRBD2. The CDR3 has 16 residues. Germline CDR1 and CDR2: SGHTA and FQGNSA. V trimming: 2 bases; J trimming: 3 bases; junction bases outside the gene matches: 8. The DNA of the CDR3 is TGTGCCAGCAGCTTATTTTTGGCTAGCGGGAACTACGAGCAGTACTTC. This codes for CASSLFLASGNYEQYF.

The chain joins TRBV7-2 to TRBJ2-7, with a possible D match to TRBD1 (6 bases). Germline V lookup: CDR1 SGHTA, CDR2 FQGNSA. CDR3 length equals 15 residues. V dropped 2 bases and J dropped 7 bases, with 18 bases sitting between them. The CDR3 DNA follows: TGTGCCAGCAGCTTAATCAGGGGTAGTCTGCGGGAGCAGTACTTC. Its translation is CASSLIRGSLREQYF.

The genes are TRBV19 and TRBJ2-7; maybe TRBD2 (6 bases). Trimming removed 5 bases from V and 2 bases from J, with 13 bases in between. Germline loops: CDR1 LNHDA, CDR2 SQIVND (reference sequence). The CDR3 runs 14 residues. CDR3 bases: TGTGCCAGTAGTCCCCGACTAGAAACCTACGAGCAGTACTTC. This gives the protein CASSPRLETYEQYF.

The V and J genes are TRBV27 and TRBJ1-5; 9 bases match TRBD1. This CDR3 spans 16 amino acids. The V gene's germline CDR1 is MNHEY and CDR2 SMNVEV (reference sequence). V shed 8 bases and J 5 bases; nucleotides not matched to a gene: 13. The CDR3 DNA sequence: TGTGCCAGCCCAAACCGGGACAGGGTGAAAGATCAGCCCCAGCATTTT. It encodes CASPNRDRVKDQPQHF.

The table lists this clone with a count of one. This sequence joins TRBV5-4 and TRBJ2-7; 9 bases are shared with TRBD1. Looked up from germline, CDR1 is SGHNT and CDR2 is YYREEE (reference sequence). The trim removed 5 bases at V and 2 bases at J, leaving 8 bases unmatched. The CDR3 covers 15 residues. The CDR3 protein is CASRLAGQGTYEQYF. As DNA, the CDR3 is TGTGCCAGCAGACTGGCGGGACAGGGTACCTACGAGCAGTACTTC.

As regards this clone: Other DNA sequences within the sample encode an identical CDR3. The genes are TRBV13 and TRBJ2-4; D possibly corresponds to TRBD1 (5 bases). Between the trimmed V and J ends, which lost 5 bases and 3 bases, there was a span of 20 bases. The CDR3 has 17 amino acids. Per the germline V gene, CDR1 is PRHDT and CDR2 is FYEKMQ (reference sequence). For the CDR3, the DNA is TGTGCCAGCAGCCCAAATCTGCCCAGGGATGACAAAAACATTCAGTACTTC. Protein sequence: CASSPNLPRDDKNIQYF.

The J gene is TRBJ1-4, the V gene TRBV2, with 9 positions matching TRBD1. This CDR3 is built from 14 residues. Germline trimming cut 9 bases from V and 4 bases from J; bases unmatched to any gene: 6. CDR1 and CDR2 from the germline V gene are SNHLY and FYNNEI. CDR3 bases: TGTGCCAGTACACCGGGACAGGGTAATGAAAAACTGTTTTTT. Protein sequence: CASTPGQGNEKLFF.

CDR3 in DNA: TGTGCCAGCAGCTTAGTTGCGGGAGACCTTGGCGGCACAGATACGCAGTATTTT. Amino acids: CASSLVAGDLGGTDTQYF. The V and J genes are TRBV7-6 and TRBJ2-3, with 7 nucleotides matching TRBD2. This CDR3 has 18 residues. The V and J ends lost 1 base and 1 base, in that order; junction bases with no gene match: 11. Germline-derived CDR1 and CDR2 are SGHVS and FNYEAQ.

V usage is TRBV11-2 and J usage is TRBJ2-7; D gene unclear. Per the germline V gene, CDR1 is SGHAT and CDR2 is FQNNGV. This CDR3 has 16 residues. Trimming stripped 7 bases from V and 0 bases from J, with 19 bases between. The CDR3 coding sequence is TGTGCCAGCAACCTTTATAGTGGCGGCCTCTCCTACGAGCAGTACTTC. Amino acid sequence: CASNLYSGGLSYEQYF. The variable domain in full, completed from reference TRBV11-2 and TRBJ2-7, reads EAGVAQSPRYKIIEKRQSVAFWCNPISGHATLYWYQQILGQGPKLLIQFQNNGVVDDSQLPKDRFSAERLKGVDSTLKIQPAKLEDSAVYLCASNLYSGGLSYEQYFGPGTRLTVT.

The V gene is TRBV7-9, the J gene TRBJ2-5; D gene unclear. V shed 1 base and J shed 5 bases, with 5 bases lying between them. The CDR3 has 12 amino acids. CDR1 SEHNR and CDR2 FQNEAQ come from the germline V gene (reference sequence). CDR3 sequence (DNA): TGTGCCAGCAGCTTAGACTCTGAGACCCAGTACTTC. Encoded protein: CASSLDSETQYF.

V and J are TRBV10-3 and TRBJ1-1, with 8 positions matching TRBD1. This CDR3 comprises 15 residues. Per the germline V gene, CDR1 is ENHRY and CDR2 is SYGVKD. V shed 3 bases and J 4 bases; nucleotides not matched to a gene: 7. The CDR3 DNA is TGTGCCATCAGTGACTTGGACAGGGCGGGCACTGAAGCTTTCTTT. It specifies CAISDLDRAGTEAFF.

The chain carries TRBV19 and TRBJ2-7; TRBD2 agrees at 14 bases. J was trimmed by 3 bases and V by 3 bases; bases with no gene match: 4. The CDR3 is 16 residues long. Per the germline V gene, CDR1 is LNHDA and CDR2 is SQIVND (reference sequence). In nucleotides, the CDR3 is TGTGCCAGTAGTATGGGGACTAGCGGGAGATTCTACGAGCAGTACTTC. Translated, it gives CASSMGTSGRFYEQYF.

V gene TRBV19 combines with J gene TRBJ1-5, with a weak D call TRBD1 (6 bases). Germline CDR1 LNHDA, CDR2 SQIVND (reference sequence). CDR3 length: 14 residues. V shed 3 bases and J shed 7 bases, with 13 bases lying between them. The CDR3 DNA is TGTGCCAGTAGTATTTACTCACAGGGACAGCCCCAGCATTTT. Amino acid sequence: CASSIYSQGQPQHF.

This chain links TRBV13 with TRBJ2-3; 9 bases align to TRBD2. This CDR3 comprises 15 residues. With V trimmed by 2 bases and J by 1 base, 1 base remained unmatched. The V gene's germline CDR1 is PRHDT and CDR2 FYEKMQ (reference sequence). The CDR3 DNA follows: TGTGCCAGCAGCTTATGGACTAGCGGCACAGATACGCAGTATTTT. Encoded protein: CASSLWTSGTDTQYF.

The chain combines TRBV29-1 with TRBJ1-2; 10 bases fit TRBD1. After removal of 0 bases from V and 2 bases from J, the junction contained 6 bases not matched to a gene. The length of the CDR3 is 16 residues. The V gene's germline CDR1 is SQVTM and CDR2 ANQGSEA. The DNA of the CDR3 is TGCAGCGTTGAAGATCGGAAGGGACAGGGGAACTATGGCTACACCTTC. Its translation is CSVEDRKGQGNYGYTF.

J is TRBJ1-2 and V is TRBV28; D may be TRBD1 (5 bases). CDR1 MDHEN and CDR2 SYDVKM come from the germline V gene. The CDR3 spans 13 residues. V shed 6 bases and J shed 8 bases, with 16 bases lying between them. This CDR3 reads CASSRGTLTGYTF. CDR3 bases: TGTGCCAGCAGCCGCGGGACTCTGACCGGCTACACCTTC.

The chain links TRBV27 to TRBJ1-5; no reliable D call. This CDR3 has 14 amino acids. The germline CDR1 and CDR2 sequences are MNHEY and SMNVEV (reference sequence). Trimming took off 6 bases at V and 2 bases at J, with 11 bases between the two ends. CDR3 in DNA: TGTGCCAGCAGGGCGGGTTTGGGCAATCAGCCCCAGCATTTT. Amino acids: CASRAGLGNQPQHF.

The J gene is TRBJ2-7, the V gene TRBV5-1; maybe TRBD2 (6 bases). The CDR3 is 14 amino acids. In germline, CDR1 is SGHRS, CDR2 YFSETQ. The V end lost 4 bases, the J end lost 0 bases, and 11 bases lay between the germline ends. CDR3 DNA sequence: TGCGCCAGCAGCCCGGGGGACGGCTCCTACGAGCAGTACTTC. This sequence encodes CASSPGDGSYEQYF.

The CDR3 loop is CAISESGWGTGGYEQYF. The CDR3 bases are TGTGCCATCAGTGAGTCGGGCTGGGGGACAGGGGGTTACGAGCAGTACTTC. The chain carries TRBV10-3 and TRBJ2-7, with 11 bases that match TRBD1. The junction had 8 bases not matched to a gene; V was cut back by 0 bases and J by 4 bases. Germline V lookup: CDR1 ENHRY, CDR2 SYGVKD. This CDR3 region has 17 residues.

The chain employs TRBV13 and TRBJ1-1; D unresolved. Trimming removed 6 bases at V and 0 bases at J, with 11 bases between. Germline lookup yields CDR1 PRHDT and CDR2 FYEKMQ (reference sequence). The CDR3 has 14 residues. The CDR3 nucleotides are TGTGCCAGCAGAGAGAGAAACCTGAACACTGAAGCTTTCTTT. It encodes CASRERNLNTEAFF.

The chain couples TRBV7-9 to TRBJ1-2; perhaps TRBD1 as D (5 bases). Germline V gene sequence: CDR1 SEHNR, CDR2 FQNEAQ (reference sequence). The CDR3 runs to 15 residues. The ends were cut back, 6 bases at V and 2 bases at J, with 16 bases in the middle. DNA of the CDR3: TGTGCCAGCAGTGACCGACGACAGACCAACTATGGCTACACCTTC. It is translated as CASSDRRQTNYGYTF. The full variable domain, completed using reference TRBV7-9 and TRBJ1-2, is DTGVSQNPRHKITKRGQNVTFRCDPISEHNRLYWYRQTLGQGPEFLTYFQNEAQLEKSRLLSDRFSAERPKGSFSTLEIQRTEQGDSAMYLCASSDRRQTNYGYTFGSGTRLTVV.

The chain couples TRBV6-5 to TRBJ1-2; 8 bases align to TRBD1. Germline V gives CDR1 MNHEY, CDR2 SVGAGI. J gave up 6 bases and V 6 bases, and 9 bases lay outside the gene matches. The CDR3 runs 14 residues. CDR3 nucleotides: TGTGCCAGCAGCCCCGGACAGGGTAGGGATGGCTACACCTTC. Its translation is CASSPGQGRDGYTF.

The J gene is TRBJ1-1, the V gene TRBV28, with a weak D call TRBD1 (6 bases). Germline CDR1 reads MDHEN; CDR2 reads SYDVKM. This CDR3 has 15 residues. Trimming left V 5 bases short and J 4 bases short, with 17 bases between. CDR3 protein: CASSPETGLFTEAFF. The CDR3, as DNA: TGTGCCAGCAGTCCGGAGACAGGCCTCTTCACTGAAGCTTTCTTT.

The V gene is TRBV30, the J gene TRBJ1-1; TRBD1 aligns across 10 bases. This CDR3 spans 14 amino acids. The germline V gene encodes CDR1 GTSNPN and CDR2 SVGIG (reference sequence). V lost 5 bases to trimming and J lost 3 bases; unmatched junction nucleotides: 6. The CDR3 loop reads CAWETGTGDTEAFF. The CDR3 coding sequence is TGTGCCTGGGAAACCGGGACAGGGGACACTGAAGCTTTCTTT. Looking up the rest from reference TRBV30 and TRBJ1-1 gives the full variable domain: SQTIHQWPATLVQPVGSPLSLECTVEGTSNPNLYWYRQAAGRGLQLLFYSVGIGQISSEVPQNLSASRPQDRQFILSSKKLLLSDSGFYLCAWETGTGDTEAFFGQGTRLTVV.

The V call is TRBV2, the J call TRBJ2-7; D might be TRBD2 (6 bases). Germline CDR1 reads SNHLY; CDR2 reads FYNNEI. V was trimmed by 10 bases and J by 2 bases, leaving 12 bases between them. The CDR3 sequence is 12 residues long. CDR3 DNA sequence: TGTGCCATCGGACTACCGACCTACGAGCAGTACTTC. Translating it yields CAIGLPTYEQYF.